The 9 T cell receptor beta chains given below trace back to one sample, sequenced in a study of T-cell reconstitution after alpha-beta-depleted transplantation in children (dated by TCRdb to about 2016). The protocol used for the library was PCR. Sequencing was carried out with an Illumina HiSeq 2500. To normalize quantification of the TCRbeta repertoire, the TCR libraries were built with molecular barcoding that relied on unique molecular identifiers. TCRdb ran its own pipeline on the public reads, namely fastp trimming at Q25 and MiXCR clone calling, and kept in-frame beta chains. Rows are combined by CDR3 protein, so each entry shows the most common genes and DNA. The sample profile shows 900,000 or so distinct CDR3 sequences; roughly 15% of them were found once. The ten largest make up roughly 5% of the sample. The treatment or condition label of this sample denotes: allogeneic hematopoietic cell transplantation with graft depleted of TCRalphabeta T cells and CD19 B cells.

The sequenced sample was PBMCs, mostly from graft donor cells, obtained 360 days after TCRalphabeta/CD19-depleted stem cell transplant. The receptors here all came from a male patient between 5 and 17 years old who had a stem cell transplant for acute lymphoblastic leukemia, so the T cells may come from the graft donor.

The table lists this clonotype with many counts. The V and J genes are TRBV6-5 and TRBJ2-1; 9 nucleotides match TRBD1. The CDR3 has 14 amino acids. Losses at the gene ends were 3 bases for V and 6 bases for J; bases not matched to a gene: 3. Per germline, CDR1 MNHEY and CDR2 SVGAGI. In DNA form, the CDR3 reads TGTGCCAGCAGTTATGAGGACAGGGGCAATGAGCAGTTCTTC. Amino acids: CASSYEDRGNEQFF.

V and J are TRBV29-1 and TRBJ2-7; 7 bases are a match to TRBD2. Per the germline V gene, CDR1 is SQVTM and CDR2 is ANQGSEA. The J segment lost 1 base and the V segment lost 4 bases, leaving 13 bases of the junction unmatched. This CDR3 is built from 16 residues. The CDR3 bases are TGCAGCGTTGGTCTCGCGGGAGTCTACCATTCCTACGAGCAGTACTTC. It is translated as CSVGLAGVYHSYEQYF.

This clonotype was picked up many times. The chain employs TRBV6-1 and TRBJ2-2; 8 nucleotides match TRBD2. The CDR3 contains 15 residues. Trimming removed 6 bases from V and 0 bases from J; junction bases left unmatched: 3. Per the germline V gene, CDR1 is MNHNS and CDR2 is SASEGT. This CDR3 is CASRAGLANTGELFF. The CDR3 nucleotides read TGTGCCAGCAGGGCGGGACTAGCGAACACCGGGGAGCTGTTTTTT.

The gene calls are TRBV19 and TRBJ1-1; D might be TRBD1 (5 bases). V was shortened by 8 bases and J by 4 bases, with 14 bases between the two germline ends. The germline CDR1 and CDR2 sequences are LNHDA and SQIVND (reference sequence). The CDR3 sequence is 13 residues long. CDR3 sequence: CASGGRMGTEAFF. CDR3 nucleotide sequence: TGTGCCAGTGGGGGACGGATGGGCACTGAAGCTTTCTTT. The variable domain in full, completed from reference TRBV19 and TRBJ1-1, reads DGGITQSPKYLFRKEGQNVTLSCEQNLNHDAMYWYRQDPGQGLRLIYYSQIVNDFQKGDIAEGYSVSREKKESFPLTVTSAQKNPTAFYLCASGGRMGTEAFFGQGTRLTVV.

The chain couples TRBV21-1 to TRBJ2-7; the tabulated D call, TRBD1, remains unverified against the DNA. TRBV21-1 represents a pseudogene. The CDR3 covers 12 residues. CDR3 in DNA: TGTGCCAGCAGCAAGAGGGGGGGAGAGCAGTACTTC. Protein sequence: CASSKRGGEQYF.

This clonotype was observed a few times. V and J are TRBV20-1 and TRBJ2-7; a weak D match, TRBD2 (6 bases). Trimming took off 3 bases at V and 3 bases at J, with 9 bases between the two ends. The CDR3 has 12 amino acids. In germline, CDR1 is DFQATT, CDR2 SNEGSKA (reference sequence). This CDR3 reads CSASGSFYEQYF. The CDR3 DNA reads as TGCAGTGCTAGCGGGAGTTTCTACGAGCAGTACTTC.

This clonotype was detected only a few times. The chain is built from TRBV5-1 and TRBJ2-7; 9 nucleotides align to TRBD1. Germline lookup yields CDR1 SGHRS and CDR2 YFSETQ. The CDR3 extends over 16 amino acids. J gave up 2 bases and V 2 bases, and 8 bases lay outside the gene matches. The CDR3 region is CASSLQGTGITYEQYF. In DNA, the CDR3 is TGCGCCAGCAGCTTACAAGGGACAGGGATTACCTACGAGCAGTACTTC. Full variable domain (rest looked up from reference TRBV5-1 and TRBJ2-7): KAGVTQTPRYLIKTRGQQVTLSCSPISGHRSVSWYQQTPGQGLQFLFEYFSETQRNKGNFPGRFSGRQFSNSRSEMNVSTLELGDSALYLCASSLQGTGITYEQYFGPGTRLTVT.

This clonotype has a count of ten or more. J is TRBJ2-2 and V is TRBV5-5; TRBD1 matches at 7 bases. CDR3 size: 17 residues. Germline values: CDR1 SGHKS, CDR2 YYEKEE (reference sequence). Losses at the gene ends were 4 bases for V and 1 base for J; bases not matched to a gene: 10. This CDR3 reads CASSPFLGGRNTGELFF. Here the CDR3 DNA reads TGTGCCAGCAGCCCATTCTTAGGGGGCCGGAACACCGGGGAGCTGTTTTTT. The whole variable domain, remainder taken from reference TRBV5-5 and TRBJ2-2, is DAGVTQSPTHLIKTRGQQVTLRCSPISGHKSVSWYQQVLGQGPQFIFQYYEKEERGRGNFPDRFSARQFPNYSSELNVNALLLGDSALYLCASSPFLGGRNTGELFFGEGSRLTVL.

This clonotype has a handful of counts. The chain combines TRBV29-1 with TRBJ2-5; no clear D gene. V shed 4 bases and J shed 2 bases, with 8 bases lying between them. The germline V gene encodes CDR1 SQVTM and CDR2 ANQGSEA. CDR3 length: 12 amino acids. The DNA for the CDR3 is TGCAGCGTTGGCGGAGTGCAAGAGACCCAGTACTTC. Amino acid sequence: CSVGGVQETQYF.